A selection of T cell receptor beta chains follows, all from one sample in a study of T cell responses to AZD1222 COVID-19 vaccine. The method was immunoSEQ multiplex PCR; TCRdb's version includes in-frame clones alone and lacks a portion of them. The profile shows 150,000 to 200,000 clones, approximately 90% of them singletons. The sample here was peripheral blood, taken on day 0 of AZD1222 vaccination. These receptors all come from an adult in good health. Each CDR3 is given without its conserved first and last residue. Each record gives: V gene, clone size, J gene, D gene, CDR3 protein. A D gene is named only where the DNA matches it firmly. The size field is filled for only some rows; it gives once, few, many or a size class.

V: TRBV5-1
size: .
J: TRBJ1-2
D: .
CDR3: ASSLNGESVYGYT

V: TRBV29-1
size: .
J: TRBJ2-5
D: .
CDR3: SVMVGPQETQY

V: TRBV7-2
size: .
J: TRBJ2-1
D: .
CDR3: ASSLGLLFREQF

V: TRBV27
size: .
J: TRBJ2-6
D: TRBD2
CDR3: ASSTASGRVSGANVLT

V: TRBV11-2
size: .
J: TRBJ2-3
D: .
CDR3: ASTPKGFPDTQY

V: TRBV19
size: .
J: TRBJ2-7
D: TRBD2
CDR3: ASRTSAGVYEQY

V: TRBV15
size: .
J: TRBJ1-2
D: .
CDR3: ATSRDPGNYGYT

V: TRBV3-1/TRBV3-2
size: .
J: TRBJ1-3
D: .
CDR3: ASSVDSSGNTIY

V: TRBV28
size: .
J: TRBJ1-1
D: TRBD1
CDR3: ASSSLRGRKNTEAF

V: TRBV6-5
size: .
J: TRBJ1-5
D: .
CDR3: ASRWDPLWEQH

V: TRBV28
size: .
J: TRBJ2-3
D: .
CDR3: ASSLDGTDTQY

V: TRBV9
size: .
J: TRBJ2-7
D: .
CDR3: ASSVGYSDYEQY

V: TRBV5-1
size: .
J: TRBJ2-3
D: .
CDR3: ASSLGGQSITQY

V: TRBV28
size: .
J: TRBJ2-2
D: TRBD1
CDR3: ASSHGDRTNTGELF

V: TRBV28
size: .
J: TRBJ1-5
D: TRBD1
CDR3: ASSLLKIAGGGQPQH

V: TRBV28
size: .
J: TRBJ1-1
D: .
CDR3: ASSLWKKTPEAF

V: TRBV7-9
size: .
J: TRBJ2-7
D: .
CDR3: ASSSDVAYEQY

V: TRBV6-5
size: .
J: TRBJ1-3
D: .
CDR3: ASRGGAAGNTIY

V: TRBV19
size: .
J: TRBJ1-5
D: .
CDR3: ASSKQGDQPQH

V: TRBV6-6
size: .
J: TRBJ2-7
D: TRBD2
CDR3: ASSSAGGGSYEQY

V: TRBV5-4
size: .
J: TRBJ1-6
D: .
CDR3: ASSFQFSPLH

V: TRBV28
size: few
J: TRBJ2-7
D: TRBD2
CDR3: ASSTGGGWISYEQY